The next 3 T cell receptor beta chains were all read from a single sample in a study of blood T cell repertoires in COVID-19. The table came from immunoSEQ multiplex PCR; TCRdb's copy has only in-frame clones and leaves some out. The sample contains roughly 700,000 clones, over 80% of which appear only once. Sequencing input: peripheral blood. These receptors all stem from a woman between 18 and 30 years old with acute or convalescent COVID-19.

For the CDR3, the DNA is TGTGCCACCAGCACATGGACAGGGTCTGAAGCTTTCTTT. The encoded protein is CATSTWTGSEAFF. This chain joins TRBV15 and TRBJ1-1; 8 positions match TRBD1. V trimming: 4 bases; J trimming: 6 bases; junction bases outside the gene matches: 4. The germline V gene has CDR1 LNHNV and CDR2 YYDKDF (reference sequence). The CDR3 loop spans 13 amino acids.

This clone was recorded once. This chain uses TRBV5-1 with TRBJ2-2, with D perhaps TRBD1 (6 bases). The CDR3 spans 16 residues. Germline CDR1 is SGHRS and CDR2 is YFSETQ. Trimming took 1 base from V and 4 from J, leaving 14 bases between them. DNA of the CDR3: TGCGCCAGCAGCTTGCATCTCGGACAGATCACCGGGGAGCTGTTTTTT. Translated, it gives CASSLHLGQITGELFF.

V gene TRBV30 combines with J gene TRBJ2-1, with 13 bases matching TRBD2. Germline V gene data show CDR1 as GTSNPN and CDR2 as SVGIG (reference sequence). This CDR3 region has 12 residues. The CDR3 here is CTTSGGGNEQFF. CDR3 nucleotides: TGTACCACTAGCGGGGGGGGAAATGAGCAGTTCTTC.